This T cell receptor beta chain was found in a study of blood T cell repertoires in COVID-19. About the research overall: PBMCs, B-cell-depleted T cells, or T cells provided the cDNA or gDNA that made up the material.

Authors' processing steps: Nucleated cell counts were estimated from reference gene primer amplification. Produced via immunoSEQ multiplex PCR; TCRdb's table is partial and in-frame only. V and J calls and clone size are those listed in that table; D and trimming were worked out from the DNA. This sample yields 220,000 or so clones, of which roughly 88% are seen a single time; over 2% belongs to the top ten. Participant age was about 18 to 95 years, and participants resided in roughly 24 US areas. For recovered donors of Cohort 3, there were two negative PCRs, clearance, or symptom resolution. The CDR3 consists of 18 residues. Germline trimming cut 4 bases from V and 0 bases from J; bases unmatched to any gene: 9. Germline loops: CDR1 MGHRA, CDR2 YSYEKL.

The receptor's source is a woman between 45 and 65 years old who had recovered from COVID-19. The J gene is TRBJ2-6, the V gene TRBV4-1; 7 positions match TRBD2. The sequenced sample was PBMCs or T cells enriched from blood (not recorded which). The CDR3 nucleotides read TGCGCCAGCAGCCGGGTCCCGGGGGGAGACTCTGGGGCCAACGTCCTGACTTTC. Amino acids: CASSRVPGGDSGANVLTF.